This T cell receptor beta chain emerged from a study of T cells after yellow fever vaccination. A process of 5'RACE template switching, which added a universal primer site and UMIs, was used to make TCR cDNA. A single record per CDR3 protein comes from TCRdb applying MiXCR to the 5' RACE reads. The table records approximately 510,000 distinct CDR3 sequences, 21% of them present only once. Findings of the study overall: Faster peaking, at day 5 versus 15, marked a secondary response that was weaker. Subsequent booster samples again held most clones from primary vaccination (just under 98% CD4, about 85% CD8).

Of note for this clonotype: The antigen is unknown.

V was cut by 6 bases and J by 4 bases, with 15 bases left in between. This CDR3 has 15 amino acids. Germline CDR1 reads SEHNR; CDR2 reads FQNEAQ (reference sequence). This sequence originates from a man aged 18-30 years who received the YFV17D yellow fever vaccine. The chain is built from TRBV7-9 and TRBJ2-2, with D perhaps TRBD1 (7 bases). The starting material was PBMCs, obtained roughly 23 days after the first yellow fever vaccination. The CDR3 DNA follows: TGTGCCAGCAGAGCGCGGGACAGAGGCACCGGGGAGCTGTTTTTT. Translated, it gives CASRARDRGTGELFF.